Given below is one T cell receptor beta chain in context. Its antigen is still unknown. No much larger clonotype is one base removed from it; base qualities were not supplied. In total, about 650 healthy bone marrow donors made up the cohort. Cohort members were all nominally healthy when sampled, although unrecorded immune exposures were likely present. The donor tested CMV seronegative, placing the donor among the 300 to 450 seronegative members of the cohort. Every donor gave a peripheral blood sample, and the peripheral blood mononuclear cells from that sample were used for TCR beta sequencing. Genomic DNA extraction from the blood cell samples was performed with the Qiagen DNeasy Blood Extraction Kit. The data are from a study of cytomegalovirus exposure and HLA in healthy donors (dated by TCRdb to about 2017). A note on the overall study: An earlier analysis of approximately 640 of the donors reported 250 to 300 Gb of sequence data and roughly 100 million unique TCR beta sequences from about 200 million T cells. The study used immunosequencing to profile the T cell repertoires of around 600 subjects and linked those repertoires to cytomegalovirus serostatus. The aim of the study was to test whether cataloging public T cell receptors could identify signatures of past pathogen exposure. A later analysis re-analyzed previously published TCR beta repertoires from 550 to 700 donors and added high-resolution HLA genotyping to study TCR occurrence patterns. In the later analysis, no new phenotypic data were used to find candidate immune exposures; instead, reliance was placed on TCR beta sequences and their occurrence across donors. Across around 400 genotyped donors of the cohort, an average of roughly 250,000 unique TCR beta nucleotide sequences per donor were sequenced, and roughly 20% of those sequences were non-productive. HLA typing covered class I and class II loci at four-digit resolution. An early release covering 550 to 700 HLA-typed donors comprised 250 to 350 gigabases of sequencing data and around 86 million unique TCR sequences. To decide whether each TCR beta V gene segment behaved as functional or pseudogenic, an earlier analysis of 587 of the donors relied on high-throughput TCR beta sequencing. To predict cytomegalovirus infection status, the study combined high-throughput TCR immunosequencing, statistical association of individual TCRs with disease status, and machine learning. A later genetic analysis used genome-wide SNP genotypes for about three fifths of the 666 donors, treating that subset as a discovery cohort. Of the approximately 400 genotyped donors, about 80% fell in the genetic ancestry cluster associated with self-reported Caucasian donors. Donor age, sex, ethnicity and CMV serostatus were compiled alongside the repertoire data. All discovery cohort repertoires had been generated using a single sequencing platform. Besides the first cohort of 500 to 700 subjects, a separate validation cohort made up of roughly 130 different subjects was used. Because of strong linkage in the cohort, a handful of DR-DQ haplotypes were treated as single units for association and clustering. The number of donors typed differed by locus, with 629-630 for A, B, C, DRB1 and DQB1, around 520 for DQA1, under 610 for DPA1, and some 440 for DPB1.

The germline V gene gives CDR1 as SGHTA and CDR2 as FQGNSA. From the cysteine through the phenylalanine, the CDR3 covers 15 amino acids. Left in the record is the CDR3 DNA by itself, 45 bases read in frame from the first base. V drops 5 bases and J drops 5 bases, leaving 18 bases in between. Libraries were made using the immunoSEQ multiplex PCR assay. The multiplex PCR relied on a mix of 60 forward primers for TCR Vbeta segments and 13 reverse primers for TCR Jbeta segments. The CDR3 region of rearranged TCR beta genes was amplified from genomic DNA by a multiplex PCR assay. On the Illumina HiSeq System, the amplified TCR beta libraries were sequenced as 87-base-pair reads. The authors processed their data as follows. A later analysis counted approximately 76 million unique TCR beta chains across the 700 or so repertoires, and roughly 11 million of these chains were shared by at least two donors. Raw reads were error-corrected and collapsed into unique sequences with a nearest-neighbor algorithm that merged closely related sequences to remove PCR and sequencing errors. To assign V, D and J gene segments, CDR3 sequences were aligned to IMGT reference sequences. For a sequence to be retained, a match of at least six nucleotides to both a V gene segment and a J gene segment was required. Rearrangements were classified as productive when the CDR3 lacked stop codons and remained in frame with V and J, and all other rearrangements were classified as non-productive. CDR3 was defined by IMGT convention, running from the second conserved V-encoded cysteine to the conserved J-encoded phenylalanine. The earlier analysis of 587 of the donors excluded any sequence lacking an unambiguous match to a single V gene segment. An earlier analysis of 450 to 650 of the donors called V segments functional above 56.7% productive rearrangements and segregating when the between-donor standard deviation exceeded 5%. A statistical classification framework was built for diagnosing cytomegalovirus status from the catalog of TCR beta chain sequences. In a later analysis, TCR nucleotide sequences were compared against IMGT/GENE-DB human TR gene sequences so that V and J genes could be assigned. Using the TCRdist pipeline, a later analysis assigned CDR3 sequences along with most-parsimonious VDJ recombination scenarios. In a later analysis, every TCR beta chain was defined by the combination of its CDR3 amino acid sequence and its V-gene family, and reads without a unique V-gene family were dropped. A later analysis removed 592 highly shared, low-generation-probability nucleotide sequences to deal with suspected cross-contamination and a sequencing artifact. In a later analysis, a clonal expansion index for each public chain was calculated from normalized within-repertoire ranks of inferred template counts. In a later analysis, generation probabilities were computed using a VDJ recombination model fitted to out-of-frame rearrangements, and the results were checked against IGoR. In a later analysis, TCR-TCR, TCR-HLA and TCR-CMV co-occurrence was scored with hypergeometric tests, and a repertoire-size bias correction was applied to TCR pairs. To estimate false discovery rates, a later analysis permuted the HLA or CMV assignments 20 times. In a later analysis, co-occurring TCRs were grouped using DBSCAN, and TCRdist sequence similarity was added for clustering within HLA-allele-positive subsets. Co-occurrence clustering excluded repertoires with fewer than 30,000 or more than 120,000 public chains, plus five with anomalous nucleotide sharing. TCRdb obtained this table from immuneACCESS and retained in-frame rearrangements with V and J assigned. These tables miss some clones; where compared with another copy, unresolved V genes account for less than half of the shortfall, and the remainder is unexplained. The D gene and trimming were derived from the DNA, and the V and J assignments and clone size from that table. The sample table shows around 170,000 clones, and over 70% are seen once. The ten biggest clones cover around 6% of the sample.

Summary of the overall study and its limitations: A total of fewer than 200 TCR beta chains were listed by the study as associated with cytomegalovirus. The authors suggested that the approach could potentially be generalized to other disease states and immunological phenotypes. Presence/absence analyses assumed roughly uniform sequencing depth across donors, an assumption that may not hold. Several of the top co-occurrence clusters appeared to be linked to parvovirus B19, influenza, CMV and Epstein-Barr virus, according to a later analysis. A later genetic analysis associated a missense DCLRE1C variant with V-gene and J-gene trimming of TCR beta chains, and an independent cohort replicated the association. Broadly in line with IMGT annotations, most TCR beta V segments showed up in productive rearrangements about 90% or about 30% of the time in an earlier analysis of around 550 of the donors. The cohort was sequenced for TCR beta chains only, and without alpha or paired-chain data the features that could be detected were limited. Some IMGT-functional V segments, including TRBV6-2 and TRBV6-3, could not be distinguished by the 87-base-pair reads and were therefore excluded. According to a later analysis, most CMV-associated TCR beta chains appeared to be HLA-restricted, and the HLA associations seemed to be driven largely by CMV exposure. A group of highly shared sequence variants was considered likely to be a technical artifact of the sequencing pipeline. For the cohort, immune exposure information was limited to CMV serostatus. According to a later analysis, TCR association rates differed among HLA loci, with DRB1 alleles showing the most associated TCRs and HLA-C alleles showing the fewest. While some public TCRs were present in many individuals, most TCR sequences turned up only very rarely across donors. A later analysis found that HLA-associated TCR beta chains were more clonally expanded and had lower generation probabilities than equally common non-associated chains. The earlier analysis of some 540 of the donors excluded around 17 rarely observed V segments, including chromosome 9 orphons, because counts were too low. Strong co-occurrence of HLA alleles, especially DR and DQ, made assigning TCR associations to individual alleles difficult. In both the original and validation cohorts, the classifier was reported to diagnose cytomegalovirus status with high specificity and sensitivity. Linkage disequilibrium might explain the correlated functional status among segregating V segments, but an unknown experimental factor could not be ruled out. In vitro tests confirmed that a few of the cytomegalovirus-associated TCR beta chains recognize cytomegalovirus antigens. A further reported finding was that TCR beta sequences accurately predicted the HLA-A and HLA-B alleles for most subjects in the first cohort. According to a later genetic analysis, donors in an Asian-associated ancestry cluster had fewer N-insertions in productive TCRs than the roughly 670-donor mean. Because HLA typing was unavailable for some donors at each locus, only the typed subset was used in association tests. A later analysis associated about 17,000 TCR beta sequences with specific HLA alleles at a false discovery rate of 0.05.

Sequences were obtained from PBMCs. This receptor was taken from a man in his forties in good health and CMV-seronegative. The sequence links TRBV7-2 to TRBJ2-5; TRBD1 is a weak D gene call, 7 bases matching. The nucleotides read TGTGCCAGCAGCCCGAATCCAGGGGGGCGGGAGACCCAGTACTTC. Its protein reads: CASSPNPGGRETQYF.